This TCR beta chain was identified in a study of CD8+ T cells in alopecia areata. About the research overall: In an open-label trial, patients got 5 to 10 mg tofacitinib twice daily. Overall study findings and caveats: There were also resident alphabeta T cells of normal skin sequenced in scalp samples. Higher clonality than in normal scalp was seen in lesional scalp, especially alopecia totalis/universalis.

Germline values: CDR1 MGHRA, CDR2 YSYEKL. Trimming stripped 1 base from V and 7 bases from J, with 20 bases between. There are 17 residues in the CDR3. Following RNA extraction, reverse transcription yielded cDNA that acted as the sequencing template. Measured with immunoSEQ multiplex PCR; TCRdb has only the in-frame clones, and not every one. The sample yields 150,000 or so clones, more than 45% seen once. A word on this clone: Antigen: not known.

Sequencing input: CD4+ T cells sorted from blood. V gene TRBV4-1 combines with J gene TRBJ2-1; perhaps TRBD2 as D (6 bases). The sequence derives from a human donor with alopecia areata. The CDR3 sequence: CASSQVFAGSQGNEQFF. The DNA for the CDR3 is TGCGCCAGCAGCCAAGTCTTCGCGGGAAGCCAGGGTAATGAGCAGTTCTTC.